A selection of T cell receptor beta chains follows, all from one sample in a study of identical twins. Via MiXCR, TCRdb re-called the 5' RACE reads, giving one row per CDR3 protein. The sample consists of about 210,000 distinct CDR3 sequences, less than 9.5% of them appearing once. The source material was memory (CD45RO+) T cells sorted from blood. These receptors came from a woman aged 18-29 years in good health. The CDR3 runs from the conserved cysteine through the conserved F or W. The order of the fields is J gene, V gene, clone size, CDR3 protein. Size tells how often a clone was seen (once, few, many) or the class of an expanded clone, and some rows leave it out.

J gene: TRBJ1-1
V gene: TRBV29-1
clone size: few
CDR3 protein: CSVAQANTEAFF

J gene: TRBJ2-3
V gene: TRBV5-6
clone size: NA
CDR3 protein: CASSPPPDSNRWDTQYF

J gene: TRBJ2-5
V gene: TRBV20-1
clone size: NA
CDR3 protein: CSASPGSQETQYF

J gene: TRBJ1-4
V gene: TRBV29-1
clone size: NA
CDR3 protein: CSASGTGEEKLFF

J gene: TRBJ1-1
V gene: TRBV10-3
clone size: NA
CDR3 protein: CAISGIGTSNTEAFF

J gene: TRBJ2-3
V gene: TRBV7-9
clone size: NA
CDR3 protein: CASSLVSFGQYF

J gene: TRBJ2-6
V gene: TRBV5-6
clone size: few
CDR3 protein: CASFQVSGANVLTF

J gene: TRBJ2-1
V gene: TRBV6-1
clone size: NA
CDR3 protein: CASPTGTSGKIVSYNEQFF

J gene: TRBJ2-7
V gene: TRBV2
clone size: few
CDR3 protein: CASSWDLNYEQYF

J gene: TRBJ2-1
V gene: TRBV7-8
clone size: many
CDR3 protein: CASSPRIPGQGAGNEQFF

J gene: TRBJ1-2
V gene: TRBV20-1
clone size: NA
CDR3 protein: CTGGGGHGYTF

J gene: TRBJ2-5
V gene: TRBV9
clone size: few
CDR3 protein: CASSPRSSREETQYF

J gene: TRBJ2-5
V gene: TRBV12-3/TRBV12-4
clone size: many
CDR3 protein: CASSLSLGPETQYF

J gene: TRBJ2-5
V gene: TRBV7-8
clone size: NA
CDR3 protein: CASSGIGETQYF

J gene: TRBJ2-1
V gene: TRBV20-1
clone size: few
CDR3 protein: CSAPQGLAKGNNEQFF

J gene: TRBJ2-7
V gene: TRBV5-1
clone size: few
CDR3 protein: CASSFGLSSYEQYF

J gene: TRBJ1-1
V gene: TRBV11-2
clone size: many
CDR3 protein: CASSLWWNTEAFF

J gene: TRBJ2-7
V gene: TRBV28
clone size: NA
CDR3 protein: CASSDWGTTYEQYF

J gene: TRBJ2-7
V gene: TRBV3-1
clone size: many
CDR3 protein: CASSPGVLYEQYF

J gene: TRBJ1-2
V gene: TRBV6-5
clone size: few
CDR3 protein: CASSSRDTNYGYTF

J gene: TRBJ2-2
V gene: TRBV25-1
clone size: NA
CDR3 protein: CASSAITGELFF

J gene: TRBJ2-5
V gene: TRBV15
clone size: few
CDR3 protein: CATRRAGSDETQYF

J gene: TRBJ2-5
V gene: TRBV6-1
clone size: NA
CDR3 protein: CATGPNRGETQYF

J gene: TRBJ2-1
V gene: TRBV4-3
clone size: few
CDR3 protein: CASSQGLAGLYNEQFF

J gene: TRBJ2-5
V gene: TRBV7-2
clone size: NA
CDR3 protein: CASSLAQPQETQYF

J gene: TRBJ2-1
V gene: TRBV11-2
clone size: NA
CDR3 protein: CASSLEGPYNEQFF

J gene: TRBJ1-1
V gene: TRBV6-1
clone size: NA
CDR3 protein: CASSPPGQSPEAFF

J gene: TRBJ2-2
V gene: TRBV27
clone size: few
CDR3 protein: CASTPGHVGTGELFF

J gene: TRBJ2-1
V gene: TRBV5-5
clone size: few
CDR3 protein: CASSLGYLARDEQFF

J gene: TRBJ2-1
V gene: TRBV14
clone size: many
CDR3 protein: CASSQRLNDGEQFF

J gene: TRBJ2-5
V gene: TRBV6-1
clone size: few
CDR3 protein: CASLQGWGHSIGETQYF

J gene: TRBJ2-7
V gene: TRBV14
clone size: few
CDR3 protein: CASSQALRYEQYF

J gene: TRBJ2-3
V gene: TRBV5-4
clone size: few
CDR3 protein: CASSFSGRAGYTQYF

J gene: TRBJ1-1
V gene: TRBV5-1
clone size: few
CDR3 protein: CASSLVGRVVHTEAFF

J gene: TRBJ2-1
V gene: TRBV9
clone size: NA
CDR3 protein: CASSPRGGLADYNEQFF

J gene: TRBJ2-1
V gene: TRBV4-3
clone size: NA
CDR3 protein: CASSQEGVTEYNEQFF

J gene: TRBJ2-7
V gene: TRBV5-6
clone size: few
CDR3 protein: CASSIPDRTYEQYF

J gene: TRBJ1-1
V gene: TRBV7-2
clone size: few
CDR3 protein: CASSLAGGRVRTEAFF

J gene: TRBJ2-3
V gene: TRBV29-1
clone size: few
CDR3 protein: CSVWRGDTDTQYF

J gene: TRBJ1-2
V gene: TRBV9
clone size: NA
CDR3 protein: CASSVAADYGYTF

J gene: TRBJ2-1
V gene: TRBV20-1
clone size: many
CDR3 protein: CSAPGLAGGREQFF

J gene: TRBJ1-1
V gene: TRBV29-1
clone size: few
CDR3 protein: CSVEGRGLAEAFF

J gene: TRBJ1-4
V gene: TRBV6-1
clone size: few
CDR3 protein: CASSPPGQGEEKLFF

J gene: TRBJ1-1
V gene: TRBV6-1
clone size: many
CDR3 protein: CASRNQGAGTEAFF

J gene: TRBJ2-7
V gene: TRBV6-2/TRBV6-3
clone size: NA
CDR3 protein: CASSPRQINSYEQYF